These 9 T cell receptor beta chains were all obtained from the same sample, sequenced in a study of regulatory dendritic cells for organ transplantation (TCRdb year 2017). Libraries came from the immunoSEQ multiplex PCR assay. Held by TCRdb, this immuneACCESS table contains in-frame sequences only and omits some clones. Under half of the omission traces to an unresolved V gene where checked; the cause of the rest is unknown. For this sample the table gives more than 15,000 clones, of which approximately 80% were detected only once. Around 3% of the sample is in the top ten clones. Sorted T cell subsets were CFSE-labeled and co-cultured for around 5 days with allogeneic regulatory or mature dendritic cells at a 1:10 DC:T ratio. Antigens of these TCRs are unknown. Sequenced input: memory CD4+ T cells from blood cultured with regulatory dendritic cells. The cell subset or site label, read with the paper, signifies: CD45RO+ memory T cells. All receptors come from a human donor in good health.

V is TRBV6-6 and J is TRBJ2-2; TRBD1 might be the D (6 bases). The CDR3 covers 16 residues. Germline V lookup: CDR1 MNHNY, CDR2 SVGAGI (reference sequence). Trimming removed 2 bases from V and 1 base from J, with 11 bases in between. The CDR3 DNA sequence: TGTGCCAGCAGTTACCTGGGGGCCGGGAACACCGGGGAGCTGTTTTTT. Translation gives CASSYLGAGNTGELFF.

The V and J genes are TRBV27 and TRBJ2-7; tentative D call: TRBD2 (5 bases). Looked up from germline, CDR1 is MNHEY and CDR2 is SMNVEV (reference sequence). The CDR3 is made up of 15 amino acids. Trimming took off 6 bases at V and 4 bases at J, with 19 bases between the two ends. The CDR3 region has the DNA TGTGCCAGCAGCCTCGTGTTCCCCCGGAGGTACGAGCAGTACTTC. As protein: CASSLVFPRRYEQYF.

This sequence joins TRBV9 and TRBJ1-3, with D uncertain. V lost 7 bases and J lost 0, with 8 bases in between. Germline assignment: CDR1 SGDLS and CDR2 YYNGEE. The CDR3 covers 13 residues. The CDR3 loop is CASGRDSGNTIYF. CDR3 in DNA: TGTGCCAGCGGGCGAGACTCTGGAAACACCATATATTTT.

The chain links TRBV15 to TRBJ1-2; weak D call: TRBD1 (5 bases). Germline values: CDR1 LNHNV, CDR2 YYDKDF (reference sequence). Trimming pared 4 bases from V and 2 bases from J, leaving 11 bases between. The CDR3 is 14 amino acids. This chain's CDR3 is CATSIGRANYGYTF. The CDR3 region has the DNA TGTGCCACCAGCATCGGCAGGGCGAACTATGGCTACACCTTC.

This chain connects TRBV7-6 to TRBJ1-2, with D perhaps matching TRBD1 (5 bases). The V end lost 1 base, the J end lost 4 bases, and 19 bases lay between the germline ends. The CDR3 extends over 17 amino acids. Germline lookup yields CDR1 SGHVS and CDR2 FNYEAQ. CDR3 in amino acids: CASSLEPPPGDRYGYTF. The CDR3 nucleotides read TGTGCCAGCAGCTTAGAGCCCCCACCGGGGGACCGCTATGGCTACACCTTC.

CDR3 sequence reads: CASSFRTGDYGYTF. CDR3 sequence (DNA): TGTGCCAGCAGTTTCCGGACAGGGGACTATGGCTACACCTTC. The genes are TRBV27 and TRBJ1-2, with 9 positions matching TRBD1. The CDR3 totals 14 residues. Germline values: CDR1 MNHEY, CDR2 SMNVEV (reference sequence). Trimming cost V 3 bases and J 3 bases; bases outside gene matches: 2.

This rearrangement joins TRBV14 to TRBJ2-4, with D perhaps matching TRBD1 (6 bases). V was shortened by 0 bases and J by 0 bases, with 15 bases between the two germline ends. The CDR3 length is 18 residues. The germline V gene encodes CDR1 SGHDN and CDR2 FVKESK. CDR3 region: CASSQDLIPGQAKNIQYF. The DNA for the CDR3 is TGTGCCAGCAGCCAAGACCTAATCCCGGGACAAGCCAAAAACATTCAGTACTTC.

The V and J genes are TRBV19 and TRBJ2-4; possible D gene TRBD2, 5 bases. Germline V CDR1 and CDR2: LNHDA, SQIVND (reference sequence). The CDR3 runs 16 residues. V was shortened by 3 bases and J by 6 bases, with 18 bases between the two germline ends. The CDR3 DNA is TGTGCCAGTAGTATCATGGGCGGACTTTTAGGAAACATTCAGTACTTC. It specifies CASSIMGGLLGNIQYF. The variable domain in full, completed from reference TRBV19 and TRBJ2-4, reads DGGITQSPKYLFRKEGQNVTLSCEQNLNHDAMYWYRQDPGQGLRLIYYSQIVNDFQKGDIAEGYSVSREKKESFPLTVTSAQKNPTAFYLCASSIMGGLLGNIQYFGAGTRLSVL.

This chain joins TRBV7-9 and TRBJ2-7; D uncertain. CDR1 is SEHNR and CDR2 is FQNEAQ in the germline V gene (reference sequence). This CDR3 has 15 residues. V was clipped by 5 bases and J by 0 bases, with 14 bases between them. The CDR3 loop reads CASSPLWMNSYEQYF. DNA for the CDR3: TGTGCCAGCAGCCCCCTTTGGATGAACTCCTACGAGCAGTACTTC.